One sample yielded the 17 T cell receptor beta chains listed below, sequenced in a study of blood T cell repertoires in COVID-19 (dated by TCRdb to 2018 to 2020). The library relied on the immunoSEQ multiplex PCR assay. TCRdb re-hosts the immuneACCESS table, in-frame sequences only. Its copies lack some clones; in the studies checked, an unresolved V gene accounts for under half of them, and the cause for the rest is not known. This sample comprises some 80,000 clones, 70% to 90% of them detected only once. 8.5% to 10% of the sample comes from the top ten. Sequencing was performed on peripheral blood. The origin of the receptors is a man aged 45 to 65 with COVID-19, enrolled during active disease.

V is TRBV2 and J is TRBJ2-7; the D is unclear. Trimming left V 5 bases short and J 3 bases short, with 5 bases between. In germline, CDR1 is SNHLY, CDR2 FYNNEI. CDR3 length: 11 residues. The CDR3 DNA sequence: TGTGCCAGCAGTCCATTCTACGAGCAGTACTTC. Protein sequence: CASSPFYEQYF.

The rearrangement uses TRBV11-2 and TRBJ2-1, with 11 nucleotides matching TRBD2. J was trimmed by 4 bases and V by 4 bases; bases with no gene match: 9. Germline loops: CDR1 SGHAT, CDR2 FQNNGV. CDR3 length: 17 residues. The CDR3 DNA follows: TGTGCCAGCAGCTCCACATTCACTAGCGGGGGATACAATGAGCAGTTCTTC. Translation: CASSSTFTSGGYNEQFF. Together with reference TRBV11-2 and TRBJ2-1, the CDR3 gives the full variable domain: EAGVAQSPRYKIIEKRQSVAFWCNPISGHATLYWYQQILGQGPKLLIQFQNNGVVDDSQLPKDRFSAERLKGVDSTLKIQPAKLEDSAVYLCASSSTFTSGGYNEQFFGPGTRLTVL.

This clone was counted ten times or more. This CDR3 is CASSGLAATGYAYEQYF. As DNA, the CDR3 is TGCGCCAGCAGTGGGCTAGCGGCGACGGGGTATGCCTACGAGCAGTACTTC. This rearrangement joins TRBV10-2 to TRBJ2-7, with 7 positions matching TRBD2. Trimming took 4 bases from V and 2 from J; bases not matched to a gene: 14. Germline loops: CDR1 WSHSY, CDR2 SAAADI. The CDR3 spans 17 residues.

The rearrangement links TRBV5-1 to TRBJ1-1, with TRBD1 matching 8 bases. The ends lost 2 bases at V and 2 bases at J; junction bases unmatched: 2. The CDR3 consists of 14 residues. Germline CDR1 reads SGHRS; CDR2 reads YFSETQ. The CDR3 nucleotides read TGCGCCAGCAGCTTCGACAGGGGAAACACTGAAGCTTTCTTT. Translation: CASSFDRGNTEAFF.

The chain uses TRBV5-6 and TRBJ1-2; 9 bases match TRBD1. Trimming at V came to 4 bases and at J to 2 bases, leaving 9 bases not matched to a gene. Germline V gene data show CDR1 as SGHDT and CDR2 as YYEEEE. The CDR3 contains 16 residues. The CDR3 nucleotides are TGTGCCAGCAGCCCCGGGACAGGGATCTCCAACTATGGCTACACCTTC. Translating gives CASSPGTGISNYGYTF.

This clone came up a few times. This CDR3 reads CASSIGRQGYEQYF. The CDR3 nucleotides are TGTGCCAGTAGTATAGGTCGACAGGGATACGAGCAGTACTTC. The chain carries TRBV19 and TRBJ2-7, with 7 nucleotides matching TRBD1. The CDR3 loop spans 14 amino acids. Per germline, CDR1 LNHDA and CDR2 SQIVND (reference sequence). The J segment lost 4 bases and the V segment lost 1 base, leaving 4 bases of the junction unmatched.

This chain uses TRBV30 with TRBJ1-1; D remains unclear. The CDR3 totals 12 residues. From germline, CDR1 is GTSNPN and CDR2 SVGIG (reference sequence). Trimming removed 4 bases at V and 6 bases at J, with 12 bases between. The CDR3 loop is CAWTSRRSEAFF. In DNA, the CDR3 is TGTGCCTGGACCTCACGGCGGTCTGAAGCTTTCTTT. Looking up the rest from reference TRBV30 and TRBJ1-1 gives the full variable domain: SQTIHQWPATLVQPVGSPLSLECTVEGTSNPNLYWYRQAAGRGLQLLFYSVGIGQISSEVPQNLSASRPQDRQFILSSKKLLLSDSGFYLCAWTSRRSEAFFGQGTRLTVV.

The chain combines TRBV7-9 with TRBJ2-1, with D possibly being TRBD1 (5 bases). CDR1 is SEHNR, CDR2 FQNEAQ, per germline (reference sequence). V lost 7 bases and J 9 bases, leaving 16 bases between the germline ends. The CDR3 sequence is 13 residues long. The CDR3 protein is CASTLGVDSEQFF. The DNA for the CDR3 is TGTGCCAGCACATTAGGAGTTGACAGTGAGCAGTTCTTC. Full variable domain (outside the CDR3, taken from reference TRBV7-9 and TRBJ2-1): DTGVSQNPRHKITKRGQNVTFRCDPISEHNRLYWYRQTLGQGPEFLTYFQNEAQLEKSRLLSDRFSAERPKGSFSTLEIQRTEQGDSAMYLCASTLGVDSEQFFGPGTRLTVL.

The chain recombines TRBV19 with TRBJ2-1, with D perhaps matching TRBD1 (5 bases). The V end was cut by 1 base, the J end by 15 bases, with 16 bases between. Germline values: CDR1 LNHDA, CDR2 SQIVND (reference sequence). The CDR3 is 13 residues long. CDR3: CASSIVAWGPLFF. The CDR3 nucleotides read TGTGCCAGTAGTATAGTTGCGTGGGGCCCCTTGTTCTTC.

The chain joins TRBV6-4 to TRBJ2-7, with 7 bases matching TRBD1. Per germline, CDR1 MRHNA and CDR2 SNTAGT. The trim removed 7 bases at V and 0 bases at J, leaving 6 bases unmatched. CDR3 length: 14 amino acids. This chain's CDR3 is CASTRTGSSYEQYF. In nucleotides, the CDR3 is TGTGCCAGCACCCGGACAGGATCCTCCTACGAGCAGTACTTC.

This clone was seen a handful of times. The genes are TRBV10-3 and TRBJ1-5; TRBD1 agrees at 8 bases. Germline V gives CDR1 ENHRY, CDR2 SYGVKD. V gave up 4 bases and J gave up 3 bases; unmatched junction bases: 2. This CDR3 contains 14 residues. DNA of the CDR3: TGTGCCATCAGTGCAGGGGGCCTCAATCAGCCCCAGCATTTT. It yields the protein CAISAGGLNQPQHF.

The chain carries TRBV30 and TRBJ2-7, with D possibly being TRBD1 (7 bases). The germline V gene encodes CDR1 GTSNPN and CDR2 SVGIG (reference sequence). V gave up 2 bases and J gave up 2 bases, with 31 bases separating them. This CDR3 spans 20 amino acids. In nucleotides, the CDR3 is TGTGCCTGGAGTCGGCTAGGGGACAGCATCCGGGAGATAACGCCCTACGAGCAGTACTTC. It codes for CAWSRLGDSIREITPYEQYF.

This clone was seen once. The chain employs TRBV18 and TRBJ2-5, with 8 nucleotides matching TRBD2. The CDR3 runs 15 residues. The germline V gene has CDR1 KGHSH and CDR2 LQKENI. V gave up 4 bases and J gave up 2 bases; unmatched junction bases: 6. The CDR3 sequence is CASSRLATTQETQYF. For the CDR3, the DNA is TGTGCCAGCTCACGACTAGCGACCACTCAAGAGACCCAGTACTTC.

By proportion, this clone is medium-sized (0.01 to 0.1%). The V call is TRBV19, the J call TRBJ2-3; 9 bases are shared with TRBD2. V lost 3 bases, J lost 4 bases, and 5 bases stayed unmatched. The CDR3 is 15 amino acids. Germline V gene data show CDR1 as LNHDA and CDR2 as SQIVND (reference sequence). The CDR3 protein is CASSMLAGLADTQYF. CDR3 DNA sequence: TGTGCCAGTAGTATGCTAGCGGGGCTGGCAGATACGCAGTATTTT.

The chain links TRBV7-3 to TRBJ2-3; 7 bases align to TRBD2. From germline, CDR1 is SGHTA and CDR2 FQGTGA. V lost 5 bases and J lost 3; bases outside the gene matches: 11. This CDR3 comprises 16 residues. The CDR3 here is CASSPSVGGWTDTQYF. The CDR3 DNA follows: TGTGCCAGCAGCCCATCGGTGGGAGGGTGGACAGATACGCAGTATTTT.

The chain couples TRBV19 to TRBJ2-1; TRBD2 agrees at 12 bases. Losses at the gene ends were 8 bases for V and 8 bases for J; bases not matched to a gene: 19. The germline V gene has CDR1 LNHDA and CDR2 SQIVND (reference sequence). The CDR3 consists of 18 residues. CDR3 in amino acids: CASLGPDLTSGRLDEQFF. The CDR3 DNA reads as TGTGCCAGTTTGGGACCGGACCTCACTAGCGGGAGGTTAGATGAGCAGTTCTTC.

CDR3 DNA: TGTGCCAGCGGTAGCGGGAGGCTCTACGAGCAGTACTTC. Protein sequence: CASGSGRLYEQYF. The rearrangement links TRBV28 to TRBJ2-7; 10 positions match TRBD2. Germline-derived CDR1 and CDR2 are MDHEN and SYDVKM. The CDR3 is 13 residues long. The V segment lost 8 bases and the J segment 3 bases; nucleotides outside the gene matches: 4.